The 7 T cell receptor beta chains below all came from one sample that was sequenced in a study of technical replicates of blood from several donors. Profiling relied on immunoSEQ multiplex PCR, and the TCRdb table lists in-frame clones only, not all of them. The sample includes roughly 76,000 clones, 80% to 90% of them seen just once. Sequenced: PBMCs. These TCRs come from a human donor in good health. Some clones in this sample may be carry-over from other donors' samples.

The J gene is TRBJ1-2, the V gene TRBV2; 7 bases line up with TRBD1. This CDR3 comprises 16 residues. The J segment lost 7 bases and the V segment lost 1 base, leaving 12 bases of the junction unmatched. Germline V gene sequence: CDR1 SNHLY, CDR2 FYNNEI. The CDR3 DNA reads as TGTGCCAGCAGTGAAGAGGGGGCCGGGGCTTTACGTGGCTACACCTTC. Translated: CASSEEGAGALRGYTF.

The V and J genes are TRBV5-5 and TRBJ1-2; 7 bases are a match to TRBD1. V lost 3 bases to trimming and J lost 6 bases; unmatched junction nucleotides: 5. Germline CDR1 SGHKS, CDR2 YYEKEE (reference sequence). This CDR3 comprises 13 residues. The CDR3 sequence is CASSSTGTDGYTF. The CDR3 DNA follows: TGTGCCAGCAGCTCGACAGGGACCGATGGCTACACCTTC.

The chain is built from TRBV2 and TRBJ2-3, with D unclear. Between the trimmed V and J ends, which lost 7 bases and 5 bases, there was a span of 7 bases. This CDR3 has 11 amino acids. Germline V gene data show CDR1 as SNHLY and CDR2 as FYNNEI. CDR3 nucleotides: TGTGCCAGCATTAAAAAAGATACGCAGTATTTT. Translating it yields CASIKKDTQYF.

The rearrangement joins TRBV18 to TRBJ1-5; 11 bases fit TRBD1. Germline V gene data show CDR1 as KGHSH and CDR2 as LQKENI. The J segment lost 6 bases and the V segment lost 5 bases, leaving 3 bases of the junction unmatched. There are 14 residues in the CDR3. The CDR3 DNA reads TGTGCCAGCTCATGGACAGGGGGCGGTCAGCCCCAGCATTTT. This codes for CASSWTGGGQPQHF.

J is TRBJ1-1 and V is TRBV27; D possibly corresponds to TRBD1 (5 bases). V gave up 3 bases and J gave up 5 bases, with 10 bases separating them. This CDR3 region has 13 residues. The germline V gene has CDR1 MNHEY and CDR2 SMNVEV (reference sequence). For the CDR3, the DNA is TGTGCCAGCAGTTTGTCAGGGAGGACTGAAGCTTTCTTT. It encodes CASSLSGRTEAFF.

V is TRBV5-4 and J is TRBJ2-7; unclear D gene. From germline, CDR1 is SGHNT and CDR2 YYREEE (reference sequence). Trimming took 4 bases from V and 0 from J, leaving 5 bases between them. This CDR3 is 12 amino acids long. This chain's CDR3 is CASSGSSYEQYF. DNA for the CDR3: TGTGCCAGCAGCGGTAGCTCCTACGAGCAGTACTTC.

The rearrangement links TRBV7-2 to TRBJ2-4; the match to TRBD2 covers 11 bases. The CDR3 runs 16 residues. V shed 5 bases, J shed 2 bases, and the junction held 5 bases outside the gene matches. CDR1 SGHTA and CDR2 FQGNSA come from the germline V gene. The CDR3 nucleotides are TGTGCCAGCAGCATTAGCGGGGGGGCCTCCAAAAACATTCAGTACTTC. This translates into CASSISGGASKNIQYF.